This is a list of T cell receptor beta chains from one sample in a study of T cell responses to AZD1222 COVID-19 vaccine. TCRdb's table, derived via immunoSEQ multiplex PCR, lists solely in-frame clones and lacks some. The top ten clones hold around 5% of a sample with roughly 100,000 clones, roughly 92% of them seen once. Sequences were derived from peripheral blood, sampled on day 0 of AZD1222 vaccination. The receptors originated from an adult in good health. Each CDR3 is given with its conserved first and last residue. The order of the fields is D gene, clone size, V gene, J gene, CDR3 protein, CDR3 DNA. D genes are given only for firm matches. A clone size is listed for some rows: how often the clone was seen (once, few, many), or a class if it is expanded.

D gene: -
clone size: -
V gene: TRBV18
J gene: TRBJ1-4
CDR3 protein: CASSSEYSRGANEKLFF
CDR3 DNA: TGTGCCAGCTCATCCGAATATTCCAGGGGAGCTAATGAAAAACTGTTTTTT

D gene: -
clone size: -
V gene: TRBV4-2
J gene: TRBJ2-5
CDR3 protein: CASSGGSGNQETQYF
CDR3 DNA: TGTGCCAGCTCAGGGGGTAGCGGAAACCAAGAGACCCAGTACTTC

D gene: -
clone size: -
V gene: TRBV2
J gene: TRBJ1-2
CDR3 protein: CASTRRNYGYTF
CDR3 DNA: TGTGCCAGCACTCGGCGAAACTATGGCTACACCTTC

D gene: -
clone size: -
V gene: TRBV3-1/TRBV3-2
J gene: TRBJ1-5
CDR3 protein: CASSQHSGSNQPQHF
CDR3 DNA: TGTGCCAGCAGCCAGCATTCTGGGAGCAATCAGCCCCAGCATTTT

D gene: -
clone size: -
V gene: TRBV3-1/TRBV3-2
J gene: TRBJ1-4
CDR3 protein: CASSQYVEGEKLFF
CDR3 DNA: TGTGCCAGCAGCCAATACGTCGAAGGGGAAAAACTGTTTTTT

D gene: TRBD2
clone size: -
V gene: TRBV28
J gene: TRBJ2-7
CDR3 protein: CASSRMSGTSNEQYF
CDR3 DNA: TGTGCCAGCAGCAGAATGTCCGGGACTAGCAACGAGCAGTACTTC

D gene: -
clone size: -
V gene: TRBV7-9
J gene: TRBJ1-2
CDR3 protein: CASSNRQHYGYTF
CDR3 DNA: TGTGCCAGCAGCAACCGACAGCACTATGGCTACACCTTC

D gene: TRBD1
clone size: -
V gene: TRBV30
J gene: TRBJ1-2
CDR3 protein: CAWSVMDREGYTF
CDR3 DNA: TGTGCCTGGAGTGTAATGGACAGGGAAGGCTACACCTTC

D gene: -
clone size: -
V gene: TRBV11-2
J gene: TRBJ2-7
CDR3 protein: CASSLAVISYEQYF
CDR3 DNA: TGTGCCAGCAGCTTAGCAGTAATCTCCTACGAGCAGTACTTC

D gene: -
clone size: -
V gene: TRBV28
J gene: TRBJ1-1
CDR3 protein: CASSALTGDTEAFF
CDR3 DNA: TGTGCCAGCAGTGCCTTAACAGGAGACACTGAAGCTTTCTTT

D gene: -
clone size: -
V gene: TRBV3-1/TRBV3-2
J gene: TRBJ1-3
CDR3 protein: CASSQSGNTIYF
CDR3 DNA: TGTGCCAGCAGCCAATCCGGAAACACCATATATTTT

D gene: -
clone size: once
V gene: TRBV19
J gene: TRBJ2-5
CDR3 protein: CASSFTSSPQETQYF
CDR3 DNA: TGTGCCAGTAGTTTTACTAGCTCTCCCCAAGAGACCCAGTACTTC

D gene: TRBD1
clone size: few
V gene: TRBV5-1
J gene: TRBJ1-1
CDR3 protein: CASSFQGARTEAFF
CDR3 DNA: TGCGCCAGCAGCTTCCAGGGGGCGAGAACTGAAGCTTTCTTT

D gene: TRBD2
clone size: -
V gene: TRBV5-4
J gene: TRBJ2-3
CDR3 protein: CASSRGLAGDTDTQYF
CDR3 DNA: TGTGCCAGCAGCCGAGGACTAGCGGGAGACACAGATACGCAGTATTTT

D gene: TRBD1
clone size: -
V gene: TRBV6-5
J gene: TRBJ1-1
CDR3 protein: CASRRGRKNTEAFF
CDR3 DNA: TGTGCCAGCAGGAGGGGGCGAAAAAACACTGAAGCTTTCTTT

D gene: -
clone size: -
V gene: TRBV18
J gene: TRBJ2-5
CDR3 protein: CASSPTPGSARGWEETQYF
CDR3 DNA: TGTGCCAGCTCACCGACCCCCGGGTCAGCGAGGGGATGGGAAGAGACCCAGTACTTC

D gene: -
clone size: -
V gene: TRBV5-4
J gene: TRBJ2-3
CDR3 protein: CASSSRTDTQYF
CDR3 DNA: TGTGCCAGCAGTTCTCGCACAGATACGCAGTATTTT

D gene: -
clone size: -
V gene: TRBV10-3
J gene: TRBJ1-2
CDR3 protein: CAIRGSGSDGYTF
CDR3 DNA: TGTGCCATCAGGGGCAGTGGATCAGATGGCTACACCTTC

D gene: TRBD1
clone size: -
V gene: TRBV24-1
J gene: TRBJ2-1
CDR3 protein: CATSGVGQGVTYNEQFF
CDR3 DNA: TGTGCCACCAGTGGGGTCGGACAGGGAGTAACCTACAATGAGCAGTTCTTC

D gene: -
clone size: -
V gene: TRBV6-6
J gene: TRBJ2-3
CDR3 protein: CASRVGGSTDTQYF
CDR3 DNA: TGTGCCAGCAGGGTAGGGGGGAGCACAGATACGCAGTATTTT

D gene: TRBD1
clone size: -
V gene: TRBV7-8
J gene: TRBJ1-5
CDR3 protein: CASSLDRAQPQHF
CDR3 DNA: TGTGCCAGCAGCTTGGACAGGGCACAGCCCCAGCATTTT

D gene: -
clone size: -
V gene: TRBV2
J gene: TRBJ1-4
CDR3 protein: CASSPVTTNEKLFF
CDR3 DNA: TGTGCCAGCAGTCCGGTGACAACTAATGAAAAACTGTTTTTT

D gene: -
clone size: -
V gene: TRBV11-3
J gene: TRBJ2-5
CDR3 protein: CASSLDEGQETQYF
CDR3 DNA: TGTGCCAGCAGCTTAGATGAGGGGCAAGAGACCCAGTACTTC

D gene: -
clone size: -
V gene: TRBV14
J gene: TRBJ2-7
CDR3 protein: CASSQLLNEQYF
CDR3 DNA: TGTGCCAGCAGCCAACTCCTGAACGAGCAGTACTTC

D gene: TRBD1
clone size: -
V gene: TRBV19
J gene: TRBJ2-2
CDR3 protein: CATRTGLTSGELFF
CDR3 DNA: TGTGCCACCCGGACAGGCTTAACGTCCGGGGAGCTGTTTTTT

D gene: -
clone size: -
V gene: TRBV15
J gene: TRBJ2-3
CDR3 protein: CATSRFSETDTQYF
CDR3 DNA: TGTGCCACCAGCAGATTTTCTGAAACAGATACGCAGTATTTT

D gene: TRBD2
clone size: once
V gene: TRBV5-1
J gene: TRBJ2-5
CDR3 protein: CASSLTSGSETQYF
CDR3 DNA: TGCGCCAGCAGCTTGACTAGCGGGAGTGAGACCCAGTACTTC

D gene: -
clone size: -
V gene: TRBV29-1
J gene: TRBJ2-2
CDR3 protein: CSVERQPRGELFF
CDR3 DNA: TGCAGCGTTGAAAGGCAACCTCGCGGGGAGCTGTTTTTT

D gene: -
clone size: -
V gene: TRBV14
J gene: TRBJ1-3
CDR3 protein: CASSLNRGNTIYF
CDR3 DNA: TGTGCCAGCAGCCTCAACCGGGGAAACACCATATATTTT

D gene: TRBD1
clone size: -
V gene: TRBV5-1
J gene: TRBJ1-2
CDR3 protein: CASSSPGQGGGYTF
CDR3 DNA: TGCGCCAGCAGCTCGCCCGGACAGGGGGGAGGCTACACCTTC

D gene: -
clone size: -
V gene: TRBV11-3
J gene: TRBJ2-7
CDR3 protein: CASSLEGGKGNYEQYF
CDR3 DNA: TGTGCCAGCAGCTTAGAAGGCGGGAAAGGGAACTACGAGCAGTACTTC

D gene: TRBD2
clone size: -
V gene: TRBV3-1/TRBV3-2
J gene: TRBJ2-2
CDR3 protein: CASRLAGGSTGELFF
CDR3 DNA: TGTGCCAGCAGGCTAGCGGGAGGTAGCACCGGGGAGCTGTTTTTT

D gene: -
clone size: -
V gene: TRBV6-5
J gene: TRBJ2-1
CDR3 protein: CASRVSPNEQFF
CDR3 DNA: TGTGCCAGCAGAGTCAGCCCCAATGAGCAGTTCTTC

D gene: -
clone size: -
V gene: TRBV4-1
J gene: TRBJ2-1
CDR3 protein: CASSQESESYNEQFF
CDR3 DNA: TGCGCCAGCAGCCAAGAAAGTGAGTCCTACAATGAGCAGTTCTTC

D gene: -
clone size: -
V gene: TRBV6-6
J gene: TRBJ2-6
CDR3 protein: CASRSQGLWGANVLTF
CDR3 DNA: TGTGCCAGCAGATCCCAGGGGTTGTGGGGGGCCAACGTCCTGACTTTC

D gene: TRBD1
clone size: -
V gene: TRBV5-6
J gene: TRBJ1-5
CDR3 protein: CASSFRGAQPQHF
CDR3 DNA: TGTGCCAGCAGCTTCAGGGGGGCTCAGCCCCAGCATTTT

D gene: TRBD1
clone size: once
V gene: TRBV7-9
J gene: TRBJ2-1
CDR3 protein: CASRMGKGQGIYNEQFF
CDR3 DNA: TGTGCCAGCAGAATGGGGAAAGGACAGGGGATCTACAATGAGCAGTTCTTC

D gene: -
clone size: -
V gene: TRBV6-1
J gene: TRBJ1-3
CDR3 protein: CASSVGTSRNTIYF
CDR3 DNA: TGTGCCAGCAGTGTCGGGACTAGTAGAAACACCATATATTTT

D gene: -
clone size: -
V gene: TRBV5-1
J gene: TRBJ1-5
CDR3 protein: CASSLWVNQPQHF
CDR3 DNA: TGCGCCAGCAGCTTGTGGGTAAATCAGCCCCAGCATTTT

D gene: -
clone size: -
V gene: TRBV7-9
J gene: TRBJ2-1
CDR3 protein: CASSLGSQYNEQFF
CDR3 DNA: TGTGCCAGCAGCTTAGGTTCCCAGTACAATGAGCAGTTCTTC

D gene: TRBD2
clone size: -
V gene: TRBV27
J gene: TRBJ2-7
CDR3 protein: CASSYRRLAGIQYF
CDR3 DNA: TGTGCCAGCAGTTATAGGCGACTAGCGGGAATTCAGTACTTC

D gene: -
clone size: -
V gene: TRBV15
J gene: TRBJ1-1
CDR3 protein: CATSRGVEEAFF
CDR3 DNA: TGTGCCACCAGCAGAGGGGTGGAGGAAGCTTTCTTT

D gene: -
clone size: -
V gene: TRBV28
J gene: TRBJ2-7
CDR3 protein: CASSTPVFVEQYF
CDR3 DNA: TGTGCCAGCAGTACCCCCGTTTTTGTGGAGCAGTACTTC

D gene: -
clone size: -
V gene: TRBV5-1
J gene: TRBJ2-7
CDR3 protein: CASSLGYNYEQYF
CDR3 DNA: TGCGCCAGCAGCTTGGGCTATAACTACGAGCAGTACTTC

D gene: -
clone size: -
V gene: TRBV4-1
J gene: TRBJ1-5
CDR3 protein: CASSHESNQPQHF
CDR3 DNA: TGCGCCAGCAGCCACGAGAGCAATCAGCCCCAGCATTTT

D gene: -
clone size: -
V gene: TRBV7-8
J gene: TRBJ1-1
CDR3 protein: CASSLRRNTEAFF
CDR3 DNA: TGTGCCAGCAGCTTAAGACGGAACACTGAAGCTTTCTTT

D gene: -
clone size: -
V gene: TRBV29-1
J gene: TRBJ2-2
CDR3 protein: CSVIGWDGNTGELFF
CDR3 DNA: TGCAGCGTCATCGGTTGGGACGGAAACACCGGGGAGCTGTTTTTT

D gene: -
clone size: -
V gene: TRBV7-2
J gene: TRBJ1-5
CDR3 protein: CASSLSWDTYQPQHF
CDR3 DNA: TGTGCCAGCAGCTTAAGTTGGGACACCTATCAGCCCCAGCATTTT

D gene: -
clone size: -
V gene: TRBV10-3
J gene: TRBJ1-4
CDR3 protein: CAIKSQGGEKLFF
CDR3 DNA: TGTGCCATCAAAAGCCAAGGAGGTGAAAAACTGTTTTTT

D gene: -
clone size: -
V gene: TRBV5-1
J gene: TRBJ2-7
CDR3 protein: CASSLANAHYEQYF
CDR3 DNA: TGCGCCAGCAGCTTGGCCAACGCACACTACGAGCAGTACTTC

D gene: -
clone size: -
V gene: TRBV5-4
J gene: TRBJ2-1
CDR3 protein: CASSLAREGANEQFF
CDR3 DNA: TGTGCCAGCAGCTTGGCAAGAGAGGGCGCCAATGAGCAGTTCTTC

D gene: -
clone size: -
V gene: TRBV7-9
J gene: TRBJ2-2
CDR3 protein: CASSFSERGELFF
CDR3 DNA: TGTGCCAGCAGCTTTTCGGAGAGGGGGGAGCTGTTTTTT

D gene: TRBD1
clone size: -
V gene: TRBV12-3/TRBV12-4
J gene: TRBJ1-2
CDR3 protein: CASSWDRVRGYTF
CDR3 DNA: TGTGCCAGCAGTTGGGACAGGGTACGTGGCTACACCTTC

D gene: TRBD2
clone size: -
V gene: TRBV5-1
J gene: TRBJ2-3
CDR3 protein: CASSWTSGRVTDTQYF
CDR3 DNA: TGCGCCAGCAGCTGGACTAGCGGGAGAGTGACAGATACGCAGTATTTT

D gene: -
clone size: -
V gene: TRBV10-2
J gene: TRBJ2-1
CDR3 protein: CASSGFRGTEQFF
CDR3 DNA: TGCGCCAGCAGTGGGTTCCGGGGGACAGAGCAGTTCTTC